The 23 T cell receptor beta chains below were found in one sample sequenced in a study of T cell repertoires in cytomegalovirus infection (dated by TCRdb to about 2019). Sequencing was carried out with an Illumina HiSeq 1500. Through fastp at Q25 and MiXCR, TCRdb rebuilt clones from the public reads, retaining in-frame beta chains. Every entry covers one CDR3 protein and lists the most common genes and DNA from its rows. This sample has about 55,000 distinct CDR3 sequences in its table, and 20% of those were observed once. The leading ten clones occupy around 59% of the sample. The meaning of the sample's treatment or condition label: in vitro stimulation with specific CMV peptide epitopes to enrich CMV-specific T cells. Their antigens are not known. The sequenced sample was CD8+ T cells from cultured PBMCs, obtained from culture after CMV antigen stimulation. Receptor source: a human donor in good health (CMV status not recorded). Some clones in this sample may be carry-over from other donors' samples.

This clonotype came up a few times. The chain combines TRBV7-6 with TRBJ1-1; 7 bases match TRBD1. This CDR3 comprises 13 residues. Germline CDR1 reads SGHVS; CDR2 reads FNYEAQ. The trim removed 1 base at V and 6 bases at J, leaving 2 bases unmatched. The CDR3 nucleotides are TGTGCCAGCAGCTTAGTACAGGGGCCTGAAGCTTTCTTT. Translated: CASSLVQGPEAFF.

This clonotype was observed a few times. V and J are TRBV7-2 and TRBJ2-1; possible D gene TRBD2, 5 bases. The germline CDR1 and CDR2 sequences are SGHTA and FQGNSA. CDR3 length: 15 amino acids. V lost 5 bases, J lost 0 bases, and 11 bases lay in between. The CDR3 reads CASSPRRSSYNEQFF. CDR3 nucleotide sequence: TGTGCCAGCAGCCCTAGGAGGAGCTCCTACAATGAGCAGTTCTTC. Based on the CDR3 plus reference TRBV7-2 and TRBJ2-1, the full variable domain is GAGVSQSPSNKVTEKGKDVELRCDPISGHTALYWYRQSLGQGLEFLIYFQGNSAPDKSGLPSDRFSAERTGGSVSTLTIQRTQQEDSAVYLCASSPRRSSYNEQFFGPGTRLTVL.

Here the CDR3 reads CASSLWTSGRAYEQYF. CDR3 in DNA: TGTGCCAGCAGCTTGTGGACTAGCGGGAGAGCCTACGAGCAGTACTTC. V gene TRBV7-8 combines with J gene TRBJ2-7, with 13 bases matching TRBD2. After removal of 3 bases from V and 2 bases from J, the junction contained 4 bases not matched to a gene. This CDR3 is built from 16 residues. CDR1 and CDR2 (germline): SGHVS, FQNEAQ.

This clonotype was detected only a few times. The V gene is TRBV19, the J gene TRBJ1-2; maybe TRBD1 (5 bases). The CDR3 covers 11 residues. Trimming shortened V by 10 bases and J by 4 bases, and 10 bases separated the two germline ends. CDR1 and CDR2 from the germline V gene are LNHDA and SQIVND (reference sequence). The chain's CDR3 is CATGRFYGYTF. Written as DNA, the CDR3 is TGTGCCACGGGACGGTTCTATGGCTACACCTTC. The full variable domain, rest sourced from reference TRBV19 and TRBJ1-2, is DGGITQSPKYLFRKEGQNVTLSCEQNLNHDAMYWYRQDPGQGLRLIYYSQIVNDFQKGDIAEGYSVSREKKESFPLTVTSAQKNPTAFYLCATGRFYGYTFGSGTRLTVV.

The rearrangement uses TRBV7-2 and TRBJ2-1; perhaps TRBD2 as D (5 bases). Germline V gives CDR1 SGHTA, CDR2 FQGNSA. CDR3 size: 12 residues. The V and J ends lost 3 bases and 9 bases respectively, with 9 bases between them. Written as DNA, the CDR3 is TGTGCCAGCAGCTTGATAGCGACTGAGCAGTTCTTC. This translates into CASSLIATEQFF.

This chain joins TRBV7-8 and TRBJ2-3; perhaps TRBD1 as D (5 bases). The CDR3 extends over 18 amino acids. The V end lost 1 base, the J end lost 0 bases, and 17 bases lay between the germline ends. CDR1 and CDR2 (germline): SGHVS, FQNEAQ. The CDR3 sequence is CASSLVIRGLKSTDTQYF. For the CDR3, the DNA is TGTGCCAGCAGCTTAGTAATTAGGGGCCTTAAGAGCACAGATACGCAGTATTTT.

This clonotype appeared a few times. The J gene is TRBJ2-7, the V gene TRBV5-1; TRBD1 aligns across 8 bases. From germline, CDR1 is SGHRS and CDR2 YFSETQ. Trimming cost V 2 bases and J 5 bases; bases outside gene matches: 6. The CDR3 length is 14 residues. CDR3 sequence reads: CASSFGTGGNEQYF. The CDR3 nucleotides read TGCGCCAGCAGCTTCGGAACAGGGGGAAACGAGCAGTACTTC.

This clonotype was observed a handful of times. This chain links TRBV2 with TRBJ1-6; 10 bases fit TRBD1. V was pared by 6 bases and J by 6 bases, with 17 bases of the junction left unmatched. This CDR3 has 19 residues. The germline gives CDR1 SNHLY, CDR2 FYNNEI. CDR3 DNA: TGTGCCAGCAGGGACCTTTTCCGGACAGGGGGTCAAACTAATTCACCCCTCCACTTT. Residues: CASRDLFRTGGQTNSPLHF.

This clonotype showed up just a few times. V usage is TRBV11-2 and J usage is TRBJ2-3; 7 nucleotides line up with TRBD2. Germline V lookup: CDR1 SGHAT, CDR2 FQNNGV. This CDR3 is 15 amino acids long. The trim removed 2 bases at V and 2 bases at J, leaving 4 bases unmatched. The CDR3 is CASSLYRDYTDTQYF. CDR3 DNA sequence: TGTGCCAGCAGCTTATACCGGGACTACACAGATACGCAGTATTTT.

V and J are TRBV12-3 or TRBV12-4 and TRBJ1-1; TRBD1 matches 7 bases. The junction had 12 bases not matched to a gene; V was cut back by 8 bases and J by 6 bases. This CDR3 has 14 residues. The DNA of the CDR3 is TGTGCCAGCTCCTGGACAGGTTCTGGGTCTGAAGCTTTCTTT. As protein: CASSWTGSGSEAFF.

The chain carries TRBV6-1 and TRBJ1-5, with D unclear. Per the germline V gene, CDR1 is MNHNS and CDR2 is SASEGT. Between the trimmed V and J ends, which lost 2 bases and 5 bases, there was a span of 13 bases. CDR3 length: 15 residues. Written as DNA, the CDR3 is TGTGCCAGCAGTGAATGGGCCTATGGAGATCAGCCCCAGCATTTT. Protein sequence: CASSEWAYGDQPQHF.

This clonotype came up a few times. The chain employs TRBV12-3 or TRBV12-4 and TRBJ1-1; D is undetermined. The CDR3 contains 13 residues. The V and J ends lost 3 bases and 1 base respectively, with 6 bases between them. The CDR3: CASSLWQNTEAFF. The DNA of the CDR3 is TGTGCCAGCAGTTTGTGGCAGAACACTGAAGCTTTCTTT.

The chain uses TRBV7-2 and TRBJ2-7; 8 nucleotides line up with TRBD1. From germline, CDR1 is SGHTA and CDR2 FQGNSA. The CDR3 is 14 residues long. Trimming took 7 bases from V and 2 from J; bases not matched to a gene: 7. CDR3 sequence: CASTIGQGPYEQYF. CDR3 in DNA: TGTGCCAGCACCATAGGACAGGGTCCCTACGAGCAGTACTTC.

This rearrangement joins TRBV20-1 to TRBJ1-2; 12 bases are a match to TRBD1. CDR3 length: 13 amino acids. V shed 3 bases and J 8 bases; nucleotides not matched to a gene: 4. CDR1 is DFQATT and CDR2 is SNEGSKA in the germline V gene (reference sequence). Here the CDR3 reads CSARGTGGAGYTF. CDR3 sequence (DNA): TGCAGTGCTAGGGGGACAGGGGGCGCGGGCTACACCTTC.

There are a few counts of this clonotype. The gene calls are TRBV6-2 or TRBV6-3 and TRBJ1-2; 8 bases fit TRBD1. CDR3 length equals 17 residues. V was pared by 5 bases and J by 2 bases, with 13 bases of the junction left unmatched. Germline V gives CDR1 MNHEY, CDR2 SVGEGT. CDR3 bases: TGTGCCAGCAGTCCCCCGAGGGACAGGACTTACAACTATGGCTACACCTTC. It translates to CASSPPRDRTYNYGYTF.

The rearrangement joins TRBV7-3 to TRBJ2-1, with 9 nucleotides matching TRBD2. The CDR3 is 12 amino acids. The junction had 8 bases not matched to a gene; V was cut back by 5 bases and J by 15 bases. CDR1 and CDR2 from the germline V gene are SGHTA and FQGTGA. In DNA form, the CDR3 reads TGTGCCAGCAGCACCATGGGACTAGCACCGTTCTTC. Translating gives CASSTMGLAPFF.

This clonotype was picked up one time. This chain joins TRBV5-4 and TRBJ2-7; no reliable D call. The CDR3 contains 14 residues. Germline-derived CDR1 and CDR2 are SGHNT and YYREEE (reference sequence). The ends were cut back, 1 base at V and 0 bases at J, with 8 bases in the middle. The CDR3, as DNA: TGTGCCAGCAGCTTGACAGTGTCCTCCTACGAGCAGTACTTC. It specifies CASSLTVSSYEQYF.

The chain has TRBV2 and TRBJ2-5; the D call may be TRBD1 or TRBD2 (6 bases each). Trimming removed 3 bases from V and 6 bases from J, with 17 bases in between. In germline, CDR1 is SNHLY, CDR2 FYNNEI. The CDR3 totals 15 residues. The CDR3 reads CASSESSGGGQTQYF. CDR3 in DNA: TGTGCCAGCAGTGAGTCCAGCGGAGGGGGACAGACCCAGTACTTC.

This clonotype was found a few times. The V and J genes are TRBV11-2 and TRBJ2-3; D not certain. The CDR3 is 10 residues long. V gave up 3 bases and J gave up 6 bases, with 1 base separating them. Germline V CDR1 and CDR2: SGHAT, FQNNGV. Here the CDR3 reads CASSLDTQYF. CDR3 sequence (DNA): TGTGCCAGCAGCTTGGATACGCAGTATTTT.

V usage is TRBV7-2 and J usage is TRBJ1-2, with D hard to call. CDR1 and CDR2 (germline): SGHTA, FQGNSA. Trimming left V 1 base short and J 4 bases short, with 19 bases between. This CDR3 has 17 amino acids. CDR3 DNA sequence: TGTGCCAGCAGCTTAGAAGTGGGAACCGGACTGATCTATGGCTACACCTTC. Protein sequence: CASSLEVGTGLIYGYTF.

There are a few counts of this clonotype. The CDR3, as DNA: TGCGCCAGCAGCCAAGCAGGGCACACTGAAGCTTTCTTT. Translating gives CASSQAGHTEAFF. The chain carries TRBV4-3 and TRBJ1-1; perhaps TRBD1 as D (5 bases). Germline V gene sequence: CDR1 LGHNA, CDR2 YSLEER. The length of the CDR3 is 13 residues. The V end was cut by 1 base, the J end by 3 bases, with 6 bases between.

As regards this clonotype: The junction does not match germline at one end; this may be a read error. The rearrangement joins TRBV11-1 to TRBJ2-7; tentative D call: TRBD2 (6 bases). CDR1 and CDR2 (germline): SGHAT, FQDESV (reference sequence). The CDR3 has 14 residues. The CDR3 spells CASSLGGEAWAVDF. As DNA, the CDR3 is TGTGCCAGCAGCTTAGGCGGGGAGGCCTGGGCGGTAGACTTC.

This clonotype was picked up one time. The chain has TRBV7-6 and TRBJ2-3; TRBD2 aligns across 8 bases. CDR1 is SGHVS, CDR2 FNYEAQ, per germline. The length of the CDR3 is 16 residues. Germline trimming cut 5 bases from V and 6 bases from J; bases unmatched to any gene: 13. The CDR3 reads CASSPPGGLGSDTQYF. The CDR3 DNA sequence: TGTGCCAGCAGCCCGCCCGGGGGACTAGGTTCCGATACGCAGTATTTT.